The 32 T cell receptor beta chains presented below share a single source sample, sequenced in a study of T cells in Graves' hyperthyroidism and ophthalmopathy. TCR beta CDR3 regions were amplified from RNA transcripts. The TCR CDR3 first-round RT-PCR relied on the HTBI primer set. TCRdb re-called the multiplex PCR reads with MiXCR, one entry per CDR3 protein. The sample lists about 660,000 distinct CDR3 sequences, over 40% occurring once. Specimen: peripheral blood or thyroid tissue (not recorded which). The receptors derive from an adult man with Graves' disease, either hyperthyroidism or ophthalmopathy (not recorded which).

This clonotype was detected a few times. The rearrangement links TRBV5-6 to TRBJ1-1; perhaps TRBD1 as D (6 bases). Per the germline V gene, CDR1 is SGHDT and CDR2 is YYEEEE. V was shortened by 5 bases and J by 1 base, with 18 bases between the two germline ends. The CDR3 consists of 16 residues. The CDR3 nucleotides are TGTGCCAGCAGGCCGGACAGTGGTACAGAGAACACTGAAGCTTTCTTT. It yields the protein CASRPDSGTENTEAFF.

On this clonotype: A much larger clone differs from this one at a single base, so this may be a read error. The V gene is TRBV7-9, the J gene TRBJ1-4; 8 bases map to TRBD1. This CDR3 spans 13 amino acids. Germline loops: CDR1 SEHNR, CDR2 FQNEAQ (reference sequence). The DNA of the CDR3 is TGTGCCAGCAGCTTAGCGGGACAGGAAAAACCGTTTTTT. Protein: CASSLAGQEKPFF.

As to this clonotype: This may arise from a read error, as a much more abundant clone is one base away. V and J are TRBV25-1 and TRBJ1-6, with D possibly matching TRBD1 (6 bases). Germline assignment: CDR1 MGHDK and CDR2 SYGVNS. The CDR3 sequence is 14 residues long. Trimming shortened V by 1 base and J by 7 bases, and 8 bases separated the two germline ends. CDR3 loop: CASSESGANSPLHF. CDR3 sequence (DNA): TGTGCCAGCAGTGAATCAGGGGCGAATTCACCCCTCCACTTT. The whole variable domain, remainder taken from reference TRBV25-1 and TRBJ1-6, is EADIYQTPRYLVIGTGKKITLECSQTMGHDKMYWYQQDPGMELHLIHYSYGVNSTEKGDLSSESTVSRIRTEHFPLTLESARPSHTSQYLCASSESGANSPLHFGNGTRLTVT.

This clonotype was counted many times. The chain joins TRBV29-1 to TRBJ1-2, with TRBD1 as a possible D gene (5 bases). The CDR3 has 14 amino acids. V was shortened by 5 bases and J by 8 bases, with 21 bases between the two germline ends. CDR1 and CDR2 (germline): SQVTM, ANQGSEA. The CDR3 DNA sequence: TGCAGCGTTACTGGGGCGCGAACGTGGAACGGCTACACCTTC. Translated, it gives CSVTGARTWNGYTF.

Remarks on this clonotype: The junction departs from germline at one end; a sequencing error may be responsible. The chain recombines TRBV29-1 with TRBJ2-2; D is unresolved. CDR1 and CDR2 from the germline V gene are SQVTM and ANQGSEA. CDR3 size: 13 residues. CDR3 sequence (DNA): TGCAGCGTTGGACGGATGAACACTGGGGAGCTGTTTTTT. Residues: CSVGRMNTGELFF.

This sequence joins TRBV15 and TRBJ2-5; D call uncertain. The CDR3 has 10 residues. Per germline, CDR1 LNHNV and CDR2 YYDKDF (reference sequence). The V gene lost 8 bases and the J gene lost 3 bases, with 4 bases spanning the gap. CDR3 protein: CATAEETQYF. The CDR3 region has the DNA TGTGCCACCGCAGAAGAGACCCAGTACTTC.

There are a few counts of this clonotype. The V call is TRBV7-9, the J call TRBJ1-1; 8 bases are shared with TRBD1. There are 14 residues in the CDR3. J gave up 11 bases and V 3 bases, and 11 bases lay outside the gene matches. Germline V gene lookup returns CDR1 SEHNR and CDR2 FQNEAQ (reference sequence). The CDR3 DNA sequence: TGTGCCAGCAGCTTCATCGCAGGGGGCGCGAGGGCTTTCTTT. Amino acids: CASSFIAGGARAFF. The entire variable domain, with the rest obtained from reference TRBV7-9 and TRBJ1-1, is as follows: DTGVSQNPRHKITKRGQNVTFRCDPISEHNRLYWYRQTLGQGPEFLTYFQNEAQLEKSRLLSDRFSAERPKGSFSTLEIQRTEQGDSAMYLCASSFIAGGARAFFGQGTRLTVV.

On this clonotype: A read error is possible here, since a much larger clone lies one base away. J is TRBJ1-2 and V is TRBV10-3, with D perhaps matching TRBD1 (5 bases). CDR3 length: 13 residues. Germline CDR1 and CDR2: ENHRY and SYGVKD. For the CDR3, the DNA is TGTGCCACCAGTAGGGACGGAATGAGAGGCTACACCTTC. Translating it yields CATSRDGMRGYTF.

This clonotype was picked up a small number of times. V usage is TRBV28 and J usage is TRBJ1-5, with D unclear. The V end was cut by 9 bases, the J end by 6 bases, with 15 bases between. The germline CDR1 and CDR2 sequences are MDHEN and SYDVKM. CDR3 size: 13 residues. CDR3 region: CASAPGMGQPQHF. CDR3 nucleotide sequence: TGTGCCAGTGCTCCGGGGATGGGTCAGCCCCAGCATTTT.

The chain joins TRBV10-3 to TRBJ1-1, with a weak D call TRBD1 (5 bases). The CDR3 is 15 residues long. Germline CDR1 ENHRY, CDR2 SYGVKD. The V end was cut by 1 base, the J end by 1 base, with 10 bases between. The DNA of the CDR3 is TGTGCCATCAGTGAGTTGAGGGGAGAGAACACTGAAGCTTTCTTT. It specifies CAISELRGENTEAFF.

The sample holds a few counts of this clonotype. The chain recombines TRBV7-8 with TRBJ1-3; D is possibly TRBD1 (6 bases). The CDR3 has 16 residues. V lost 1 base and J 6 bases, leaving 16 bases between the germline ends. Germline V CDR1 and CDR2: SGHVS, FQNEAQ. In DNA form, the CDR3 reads TGTGCCAGCAGCTTAGTGTCGGGGGGGCGAGAAAACACCATATATTTT. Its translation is CASSLVSGGRENTIYF. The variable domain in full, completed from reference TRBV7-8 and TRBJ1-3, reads GAGVSQSPRYKVAKRGQDVALRCDPISGHVSLFWYQQALGQGPEFLTYFQNEAQLDKSGLPSDRFFAERPEGSVSTLKIQRTQQEDSAVYLCASSLVSGGRENTIYFGEGSWLTVV.

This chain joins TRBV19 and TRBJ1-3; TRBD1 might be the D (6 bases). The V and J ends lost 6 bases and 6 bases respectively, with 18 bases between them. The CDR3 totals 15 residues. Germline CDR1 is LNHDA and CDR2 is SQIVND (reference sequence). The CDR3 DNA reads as TGTGCCAGTAGACGAGGGGGTAACACTGAAAACACCATATATTTT. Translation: CASRRGGNTENTIYF. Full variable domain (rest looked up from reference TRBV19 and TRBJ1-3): DGGITQSPKYLFRKEGQNVTLSCEQNLNHDAMYWYRQDPGQGLRLIYYSQIVNDFQKGDIAEGYSVSREKKESFPLTVTSAQKNPTAFYLCASRRGGNTENTIYFGEGSWLTVV.

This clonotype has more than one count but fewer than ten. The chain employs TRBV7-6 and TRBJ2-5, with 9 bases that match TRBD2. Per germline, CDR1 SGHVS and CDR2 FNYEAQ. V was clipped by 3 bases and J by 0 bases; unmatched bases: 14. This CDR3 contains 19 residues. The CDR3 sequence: CASSFLGSGSGRHQETQYF. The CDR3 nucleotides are TGTGCCAGCAGCTTTCTCGGGAGTGGTAGCGGGAGACACCAAGAGACCCAGTACTTC.

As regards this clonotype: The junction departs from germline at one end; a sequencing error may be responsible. The CDR3: CASSEAHRFSGNTIYF. The CDR3 nucleotides are TGTGCCAGCAGTGAAGCCCACAGGTTCTCTGGAAACACCATATATTTT. This chain uses TRBV10-3 with TRBJ1-3; possibly TRBD1 for D (5 bases). The germline gives CDR1 ENHRY, CDR2 SYGVKD. This CDR3 has 16 residues.

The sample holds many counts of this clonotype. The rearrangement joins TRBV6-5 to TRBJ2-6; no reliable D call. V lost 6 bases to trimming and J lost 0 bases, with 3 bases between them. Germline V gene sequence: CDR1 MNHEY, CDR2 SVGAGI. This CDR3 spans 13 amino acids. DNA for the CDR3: TGTGCCAGCAGGGACTCTGGGGCCAACGTCCTGACTTTC. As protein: CASRDSGANVLTF.

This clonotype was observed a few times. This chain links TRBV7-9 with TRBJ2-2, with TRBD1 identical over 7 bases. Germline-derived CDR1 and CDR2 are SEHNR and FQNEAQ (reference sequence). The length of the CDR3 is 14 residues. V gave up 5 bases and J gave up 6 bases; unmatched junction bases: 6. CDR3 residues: CASSPDRVSGELFF. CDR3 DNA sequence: TGTGCCAGCAGCCCAGACAGGGTTTCCGGGGAGCTGTTTTTT.

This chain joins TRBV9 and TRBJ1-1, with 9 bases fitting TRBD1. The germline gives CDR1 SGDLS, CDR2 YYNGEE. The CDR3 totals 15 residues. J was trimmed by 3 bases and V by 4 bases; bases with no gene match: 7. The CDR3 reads CASSTSGTGHTEAFF. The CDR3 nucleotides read TGTGCCAGCAGCACCTCCGGGACAGGGCACACTGAAGCTTTCTTT.

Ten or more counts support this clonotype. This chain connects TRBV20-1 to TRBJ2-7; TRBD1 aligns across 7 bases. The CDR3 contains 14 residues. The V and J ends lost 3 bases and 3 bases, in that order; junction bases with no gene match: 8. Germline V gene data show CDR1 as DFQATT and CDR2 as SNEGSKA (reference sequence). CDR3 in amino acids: CSARSDRVDYEQYF. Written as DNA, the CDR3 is TGCAGTGCTAGGAGTGACAGGGTTGACTACGAGCAGTACTTC.

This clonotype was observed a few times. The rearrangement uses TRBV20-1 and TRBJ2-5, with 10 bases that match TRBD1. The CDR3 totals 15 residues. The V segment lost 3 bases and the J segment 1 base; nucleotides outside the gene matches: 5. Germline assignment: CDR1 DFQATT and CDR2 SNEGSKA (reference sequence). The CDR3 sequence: CSASRQGARQETQYF. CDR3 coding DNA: TGCAGTGCTAGTCGACAGGGGGCGCGCCAAGAGACCCAGTACTTC.

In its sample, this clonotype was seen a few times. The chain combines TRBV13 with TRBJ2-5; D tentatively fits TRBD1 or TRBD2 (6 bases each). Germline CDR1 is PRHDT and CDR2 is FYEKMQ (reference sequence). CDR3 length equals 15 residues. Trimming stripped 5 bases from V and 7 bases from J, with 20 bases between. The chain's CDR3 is CASSPPTGAEGTQYF. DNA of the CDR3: TGTGCCAGCAGCCCTCCGACGGGGGCCGAGGGGACCCAGTACTTC.

The CDR3 region is CASMPQTGHYGYTF. In nucleotides, the CDR3 is TGTGCCAGCATGCCCCAAACCGGACACTATGGCTACACCTTC. J is TRBJ1-2 and V is TRBV14; D not certain. The germline V gene encodes CDR1 SGHDN and CDR2 FVKESK. Deletions cut 7 bases from V and 3 bases from J, with 15 bases between. The CDR3 runs 14 residues.

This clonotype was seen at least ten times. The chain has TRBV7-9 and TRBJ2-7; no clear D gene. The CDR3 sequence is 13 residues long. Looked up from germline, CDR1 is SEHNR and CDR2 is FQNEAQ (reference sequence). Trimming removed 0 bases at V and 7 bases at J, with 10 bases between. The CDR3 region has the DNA TGTGCCAGCAGCTTAGCACACCGGTCAGAGCAGTACTTC. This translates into CASSLAHRSEQYF.

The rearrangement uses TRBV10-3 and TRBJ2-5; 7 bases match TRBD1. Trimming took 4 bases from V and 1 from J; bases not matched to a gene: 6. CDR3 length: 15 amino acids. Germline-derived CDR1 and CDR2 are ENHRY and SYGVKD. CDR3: CAISARGGSQETQYF. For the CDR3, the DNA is TGTGCCATCAGTGCTAGAGGGGGCAGCCAAGAGACCCAGTACTTC.

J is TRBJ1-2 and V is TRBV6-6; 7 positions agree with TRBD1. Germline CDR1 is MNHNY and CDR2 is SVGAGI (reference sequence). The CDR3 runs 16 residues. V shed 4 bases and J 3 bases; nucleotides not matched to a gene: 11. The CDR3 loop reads CASSSFGITGDYGYTF. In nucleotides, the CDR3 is TGTGCCAGCAGTTCCTTTGGGATAACAGGGGACTATGGCTACACCTTC.

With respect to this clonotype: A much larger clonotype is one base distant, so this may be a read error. The CDR3: CASSDRGRESPLHF. CDR3 nucleotide sequence: TGTGCCAGCAGTGACCGGGGCAGGGAATCTCCCCTCCACTTT. V is TRBV2 and J is TRBJ1-6; D might be TRBD1 (5 bases). The CDR3 length is 14 residues. Trimming removed 3 bases from V and 13 bases from J, with 16 bases in between. Germline V gene sequence: CDR1 SNHLY, CDR2 FYNNEI.

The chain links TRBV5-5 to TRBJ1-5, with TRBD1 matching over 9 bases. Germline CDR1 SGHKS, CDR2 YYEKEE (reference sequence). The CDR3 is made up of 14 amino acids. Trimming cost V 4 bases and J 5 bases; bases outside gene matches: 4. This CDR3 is CASSHGTGHQPQHF. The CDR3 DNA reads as TGTGCCAGCAGCCACGGGACAGGGCATCAGCCCCAGCATTTT.

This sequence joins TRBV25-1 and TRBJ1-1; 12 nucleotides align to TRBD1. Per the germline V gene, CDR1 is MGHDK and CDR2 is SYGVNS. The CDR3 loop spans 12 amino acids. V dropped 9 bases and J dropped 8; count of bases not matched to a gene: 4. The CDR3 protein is CASRDRGLEAFF. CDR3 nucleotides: TGTGCCAGTCGGGACAGGGGGCTGGAAGCTTTCTTT.

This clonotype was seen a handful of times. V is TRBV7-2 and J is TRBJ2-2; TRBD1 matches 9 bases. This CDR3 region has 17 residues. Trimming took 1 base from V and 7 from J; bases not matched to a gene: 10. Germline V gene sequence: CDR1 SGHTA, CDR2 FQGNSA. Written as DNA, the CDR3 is TGTGCCAGCAGCTTAGTCGGGACAGGGTTTTATGGCGGGGAGCTGTTTTTT. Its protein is CASSLVGTGFYGGELFF. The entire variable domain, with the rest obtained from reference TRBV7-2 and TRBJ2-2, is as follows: GAGVSQSPSNKVTEKGKDVELRCDPISGHTALYWYRQSLGQGLEFLIYFQGNSAPDKSGLPSDRFSAERTGGSVSTLTIQRTQQEDSAVYLCASSLVGTGFYGGELFFGEGSRLTVL.

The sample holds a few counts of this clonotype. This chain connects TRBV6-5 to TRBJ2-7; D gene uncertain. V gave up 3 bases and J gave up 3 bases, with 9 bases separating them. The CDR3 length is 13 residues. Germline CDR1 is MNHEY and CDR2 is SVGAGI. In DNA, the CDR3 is TGTGCCAGCAGTTATATACAGAGCTACGAGCAGTACTTC. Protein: CASSYIQSYEQYF.

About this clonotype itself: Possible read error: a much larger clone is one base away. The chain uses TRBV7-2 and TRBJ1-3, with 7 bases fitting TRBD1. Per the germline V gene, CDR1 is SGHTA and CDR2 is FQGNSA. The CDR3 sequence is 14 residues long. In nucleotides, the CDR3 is TGTGCCGGCAGAGACGACAGGGCGGGAAACACCATATATTTT. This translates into CAGRDDRAGNTIYF.

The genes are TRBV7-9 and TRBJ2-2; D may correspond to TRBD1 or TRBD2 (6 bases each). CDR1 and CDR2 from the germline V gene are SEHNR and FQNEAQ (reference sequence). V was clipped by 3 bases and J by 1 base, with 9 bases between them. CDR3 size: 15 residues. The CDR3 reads CASSFRGQNTGELFF. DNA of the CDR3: TGTGCCAGCAGCTTCCGGGGGCAGAACACCGGGGAGCTGTTTTTT.

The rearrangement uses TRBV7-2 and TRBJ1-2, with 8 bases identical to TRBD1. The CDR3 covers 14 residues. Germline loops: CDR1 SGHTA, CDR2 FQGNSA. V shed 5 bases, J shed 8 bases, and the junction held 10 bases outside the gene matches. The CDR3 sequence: CASSPLGQDLGYTF. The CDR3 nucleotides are TGTGCCAGCAGCCCATTGGGACAGGATCTGGGCTACACCTTC.